This TCR beta chain stems from a study of blood T cell repertoires in COVID-19. Looking at the study overall: Material from acute and convalescent COVID-19 was sourced from the United States, Italy and Spain. The analysed material was cDNA or gDNA that came from T cells, B-cell-depleted T cells, or PBMCs.

Authors' analysis steps: Estimated nucleated cell counts came from reference gene primer amplification. Produced via immunoSEQ multiplex PCR; TCRdb's table is partial and in-frame only. V and J calls and clone size are given by that table; D and trimming were obtained from the DNA. The sample holds 200,000 or so clones; around 89% are singletons and the top ten take roughly 3.7%. V gave up 0 bases and J gave up 3 bases; unmatched junction bases: 4. This CDR3 comprises 15 residues. Germline CDR1 and CDR2: SGHRS and YFSETQ. Categorization into cohorts depended on clinical history that participants reported.

The TCR originated in a young woman in a cohort exposed to, infected with or recovered from COVID-19 (not recorded which). The V and J genes are TRBV5-1 and TRBJ2-7; 9 nucleotides align to TRBD1. Sequencing was carried out using PBMCs or T cells enriched from blood (not recorded which). The CDR3 reads CASSLGTGVSYEQYF. CDR3 bases: TGCGCCAGCAGCTTGGGGACAGGGGTTAGCTACGAGCAGTACTTC.